The next 17 T cell receptor beta chains were all read from a single sample in a study of Graves' ophthalmopathy and Graves' hyperthyroidism. The authors amplified TCR beta CDR3 regions, and they did so from RNA transcripts for repertoire sequencing. Investigators did first-round RT-PCR with HTBI primers, then second-round multiplex PCR. TCRdb processed the multiplex PCR reads anew with MiXCR; each CDR3 protein has one entry. This sample has some 750,000 distinct CDR3 sequences, with 40% found just once. The specimen sequenced was peripheral blood. The receptors derive from an adult man with Graves' ophthalmopathy.

This clonotype was picked up a small number of times. J is TRBJ2-6 and V is TRBV9; the match to TRBD1 covers 8 bases. Unmatched junction bases numbered 7, after V lost 3 bases and J lost 2 bases. The CDR3 spans 17 residues. CDR1 and CDR2 from the germline V gene are SGDLS and YYNGEE. The CDR3 DNA sequence: TGTGCCAGCAGCGCTACAGGGGGAAGGGCTGGGGCCAACGTCCTGACTTTC. Amino acids: CASSATGGRAGANVLTF.

The CDR3 nucleotides read TGCGCCAGCAGTGACTCCGGGTTGGCCAAAAACATTCAGTACTTC. Translation: CASSDSGLAKNIQYF. The V gene is TRBV10-2, the J gene TRBJ2-4; D gene uncertain. This CDR3 region has 15 residues. V lost 3 bases, J lost 1 base, and 10 bases lay in between. Germline CDR1 is WSHSY and CDR2 is SAAADI.

This clonotype was counted many times. This sequence joins TRBV12-3 or TRBV12-4 and TRBJ1-1; a weak D match, TRBD1 (6 bases). The CDR3 totals 12 residues. Trimming left V 3 bases short and J 11 bases short, with 13 bases between. The CDR3 DNA reads as TGTGCCAGCAGTTTCCCAGGGGCCGGGGCTTTCTTT. This gives the protein CASSFPGAGAFF.

This clonotype was detected a few times. The V call is TRBV6-1, the J call TRBJ1-5; TRBD1 agrees at 7 bases. The CDR3 loop spans 12 amino acids. V was clipped by 7 bases and J by 5 bases; unmatched bases: 2. The V gene's germline CDR1 is MNHNS and CDR2 SASEGT. CDR3 protein: CASNTGDQPQHF. The CDR3 nucleotides are TGTGCCAGCAACACAGGGGATCAGCCCCAGCATTTT.

This clonotype was observed a few times. This chain uses TRBV29-1 with TRBJ2-2; 7 nucleotides align to TRBD1. The ends lost 8 bases at V and 0 bases at J; junction bases unmatched: 6. CDR1 is SQVTM and CDR2 is ANQGSEA in the germline V gene. This CDR3 has 14 residues. The CDR3 DNA is TGCAGCCACCGGACAGGCCCGAACACCGGGGAGCTGTTTTTT. It yields the protein CSHRTGPNTGELFF.

The chain has TRBV25-1 and TRBJ2-2; D gene ambiguous. The CDR3 is made up of 17 amino acids. The germline gives CDR1 MGHDK, CDR2 SYGVNS. Trimming took 5 bases from V and 0 from J, leaving 16 bases between them. The chain's CDR3 is CASSTFRAHANTGELFF. CDR3 DNA: TGTGCCAGCAGTACCTTTCGAGCACACGCGAACACCGGGGAGCTGTTTTTT.

The V call is TRBV7-2, the J call TRBJ2-5, with D possibly matching TRBD2 (7 bases). This CDR3 comprises 15 residues. Looked up from germline, CDR1 is SGHTA and CDR2 is FQGNSA. Deletions cut 5 bases from V and 4 bases from J, with 17 bases between. The CDR3 DNA reads as TGTGCCAGCAGCACTAGTCGGGGGGCCCTAGAGACCCAGTACTTC. The encoded protein is CASSTSRGALETQYF.

Many counts were recorded for this clonotype. CDR3 nucleotides: TGCAGCGTGATGGGACAGGGGAACTCCTACGAGCAGTACTTC. Translation: CSVMGQGNSYEQYF. J is TRBJ2-7 and V is TRBV29-1, with 10 bases aligning to TRBD1. Germline V gene data show CDR1 as SQVTM and CDR2 as ANQGSEA. The CDR3 consists of 14 residues. The V segment lost 6 bases and the J segment 0 bases; nucleotides outside the gene matches: 5.

This clonotype was detected only a few times. The rearrangement uses TRBV4-1 and TRBJ2-7, with 8 bases aligning to TRBD1. CDR1 and CDR2 (germline): MGHRA, YSYEKL. V shed 6 bases, J shed 3 bases, and the junction held 10 bases outside the gene matches. The CDR3 is made up of 15 amino acids. The CDR3 bases are TGCGCCAGCAGGCACCGTCCAGGACAGGGCTACGAGCAGTACTTC. Its protein is CASRHRPGQGYEQYF.

The chain is built from TRBV4-1 and TRBJ1-2; D not resolved. CDR1 is MGHRA and CDR2 is YSYEKL in the germline V gene. CDR3 length equals 14 residues. Trimming cost V 0 bases and J 3 bases, with 8 bases left between them. CDR3 amino acids: CASSQDLADYGYTF. The CDR3 DNA is TGCGCCAGCAGCCAAGATCTAGCGGACTATGGCTACACCTTC.

This clonotype has a handful of counts. V usage is TRBV10-3 and J usage is TRBJ2-7, with D perhaps TRBD2 (6 bases). Germline CDR1 ENHRY, CDR2 SYGVKD. Trimming took off 10 bases at V and 6 bases at J, with 25 bases between the two ends. The CDR3 has 15 amino acids. CDR3 nucleotides: TGTGCCACGGCGGGATTGGGGGGAGGACTATTCGAGCAGTACTTC. Amino acid sequence: CATAGLGGGLFEQYF.

This clonotype was detected only a few times. The CDR3 loop is CASSPLQGGEKLFF. As DNA, the CDR3 is TGTGCCAGCAGTCCCCTCCAGGGGGGTGAAAAACTGTTTTTT. The chain couples TRBV7-6 to TRBJ1-4; 7 bases are a match to TRBD1. The germline V gene has CDR1 SGHVS and CDR2 FNYEAQ. The CDR3 sequence is 14 residues long. After removal of 6 bases from V and 7 bases from J, the junction contained 8 bases not matched to a gene.

This clonotype appeared a few times. The chain employs TRBV20-1 and TRBJ1-2; 8 bases fit TRBD1. Germline V CDR1 and CDR2: DFQATT, SNEGSKA (reference sequence). J was trimmed by 5 bases and V by 6 bases; bases with no gene match: 11. This CDR3 comprises 14 residues. CDR3 in amino acids: CSARSSQGGYGYTF. As DNA, the CDR3 is TGCAGTGCCCGCTCTTCACAGGGGGGTTATGGCTACACCTTC.

This clonotype occurred a few times. The CDR3 DNA sequence: TGTGCCAGCAGCTTAACCCTGGGAGCGTCCTACGAGCAGTACTTC. This codes for CASSLTLGASYEQYF. This chain uses TRBV7-9 with TRBJ2-7; tentative D call: TRBD2 (5 bases). This CDR3 has 15 amino acids. V lost 2 bases to trimming and J lost 1 base, with 12 bases between them. The V gene's germline CDR1 is SEHNR and CDR2 FQNEAQ (reference sequence). The full variable domain, with the rest looked up from reference TRBV7-9 and TRBJ2-7, is DTGVSQNPRHKITKRGQNVTFRCDPISEHNRLYWYRQTLGQGPEFLTYFQNEAQLEKSRLLSDRFSAERPKGSFSTLEIQRTEQGDSAMYLCASSLTLGASYEQYFGPGTRLTVT.

The J gene is TRBJ2-5, the V gene TRBV9, with TRBD2 identical over 8 bases. Germline V gives CDR1 SGDLS, CDR2 YYNGEE. The V segment lost 4 bases and the J segment 2 bases; nucleotides outside the gene matches: 13. The CDR3 is made up of 17 amino acids. Here the CDR3 DNA reads TGTGCCAGCAGCCAATCGATGAGCGGGGGCCTTCAAGAGACCCAGTACTTC. Protein sequence: CASSQSMSGGLQETQYF.

The sample holds many counts of this clonotype. The chain joins TRBV6-5 to TRBJ1-2, with D possibly being TRBD1 (5 bases). Germline V lookup: CDR1 MNHEY, CDR2 SVGAGI. The CDR3 has 13 residues. V was cut by 6 bases and J by 4 bases, with 12 bases left in between. The DNA of the CDR3 is TGTGCCAGCAGCCACGACAGTTCCTATGGCTACACCTTC. Residues: CASSHDSSYGYTF.

As regards this clonotype: A much more abundant neighbour one base away suggests this may be a read error. The genes are TRBV11-2 and TRBJ1-4; D remains ambiguous. The CDR3 is 13 residues long. Germline lookup yields CDR1 SGHAT and CDR2 FQNNGV. As DNA, the CDR3 is TGTGCCAGCAGCTTAGCCAACGATGAAAGACTGTTTTTT. It is translated as CASSLANDERLFF. Full variable domain (outside the CDR3, taken from reference TRBV11-2 and TRBJ1-4): EAGVAQSPRYKIIEKRQSVAFWCNPISGHATLYWYQQILGQGPKLLIQFQNNGVVDDSQLPKDRFSAERLKGVDSTLKIQPAKLEDSAVYLCASSLANDERLFFGSGTQLSVL.